This T cell receptor (beta chain) was recovered during a study of shared clonotypes between healthy human individuals. Study at large: Donors consisted of two women and a few men between 18 and 49.

In replicate PCRs of sorted subsets, approximately 190 ng DNA, approximately 30,000 T cell genomes, was used. As originally analysed: ImmunoSEQ junction-only sequences lacked quality scores, so their filtering differed. Produced via immunoSEQ multiplex PCR; TCRdb's table is partial and in-frame only. The V and J calls and clone size are taken from that table; D and trimming were inferred from the DNA. Of some 2,000,000 clones listed, 90% to 95% are singletons. On this clone itself: The antigen remains undetermined.

The V end was cut by 5 bases, the J end by 0 bases, with 16 bases between. Germline loops: CDR1 LNHDA, CDR2 SQIVND (reference sequence). The CDR3 consists of 16 residues. Findings and limits, study-wide: Between a few donors, naive CD4 clonotypes were shared at a level of around 4.9%.

This TCR was recovered from a man between 18 and 35 years old in good health. The chain joins TRBV19 to TRBJ1-1, with D uncertain. Sample: naive CD4+ T cells sorted from blood. As to subset: CD45RA+ positively selected. The CDR3 DNA reads as TGTGCCAGTAGTCCCGGGCTACTCGGCATGAACACTGAAGCTTTCTTT. Residues: CASSPGLLGMNTEAFF.